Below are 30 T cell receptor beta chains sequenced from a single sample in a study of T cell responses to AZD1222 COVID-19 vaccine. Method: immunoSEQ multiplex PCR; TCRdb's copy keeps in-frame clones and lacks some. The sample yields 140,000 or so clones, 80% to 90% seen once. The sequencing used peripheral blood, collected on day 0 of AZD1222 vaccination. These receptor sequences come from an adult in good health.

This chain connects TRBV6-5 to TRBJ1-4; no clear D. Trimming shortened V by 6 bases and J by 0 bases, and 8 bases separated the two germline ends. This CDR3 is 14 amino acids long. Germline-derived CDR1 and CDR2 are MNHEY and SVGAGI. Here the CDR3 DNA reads TGTGCCAGCAGCCTTCCCTCAACTAATGAAAAACTGTTTTTT. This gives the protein CASSLPSTNEKLFF.

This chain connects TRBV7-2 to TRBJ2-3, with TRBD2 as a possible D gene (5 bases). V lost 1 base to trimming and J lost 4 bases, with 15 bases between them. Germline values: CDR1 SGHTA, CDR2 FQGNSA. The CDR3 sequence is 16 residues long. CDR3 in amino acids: CASSLDEGYGSDTQYF. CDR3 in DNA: TGTGCCAGCAGCTTAGATGAGGGATATGGTTCAGATACGCAGTATTTT. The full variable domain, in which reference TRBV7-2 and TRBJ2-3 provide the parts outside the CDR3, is GAGVSQSPSNKVTEKGKDVELRCDPISGHTALYWYRQSLGQGLEFLIYFQGNSAPDKSGLPSDRFSAERTGGSVSTLTIQRTQQEDSAVYLCASSLDEGYGSDTQYFGPGTRLTVL.

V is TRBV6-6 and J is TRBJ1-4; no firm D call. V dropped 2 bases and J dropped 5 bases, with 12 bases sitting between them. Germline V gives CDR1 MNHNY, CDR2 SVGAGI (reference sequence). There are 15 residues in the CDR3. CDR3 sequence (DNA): TGTGCCAGCAGTTACGGGGTGGGGATAAATGAAAAACTGTTTTTT. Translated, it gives CASSYGVGINEKLFF.

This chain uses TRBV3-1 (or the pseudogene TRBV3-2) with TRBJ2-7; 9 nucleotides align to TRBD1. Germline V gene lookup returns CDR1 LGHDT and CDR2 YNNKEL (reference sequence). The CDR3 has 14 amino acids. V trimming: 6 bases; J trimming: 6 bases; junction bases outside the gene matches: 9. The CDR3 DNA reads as TGTGCCAGCAGTCAACAGGGGGCGCGATCCGAGCAGTACTTC. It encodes CASSQQGARSEQYF.

The CDR3 DNA sequence: TGTGCCAGCAGTTACACGCAACAGGGGGCGACTGAAGCTTTCTTT. Its translation: CASSYTQQGATEAFF. This chain links TRBV6-5 with TRBJ1-1; 9 bases line up with TRBD1. Losses at the gene ends were 2 bases for V and 5 bases for J; bases not matched to a gene: 6. CDR3 length: 15 amino acids. The germline V gene has CDR1 MNHEY and CDR2 SVGAGI.

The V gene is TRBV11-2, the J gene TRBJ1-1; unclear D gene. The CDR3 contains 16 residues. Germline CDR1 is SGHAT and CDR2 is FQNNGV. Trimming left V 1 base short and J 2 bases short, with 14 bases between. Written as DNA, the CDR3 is TGTGCCAGCAGCTTAGGTTCAGGCCAGACCAACACTGAAGCTTTCTTT. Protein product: CASSLGSGQTNTEAFF.

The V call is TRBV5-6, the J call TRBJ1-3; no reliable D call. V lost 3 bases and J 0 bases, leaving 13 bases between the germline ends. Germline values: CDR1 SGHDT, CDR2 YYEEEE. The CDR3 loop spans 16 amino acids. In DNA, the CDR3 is TGTGCCAGCAGCTCTGTAGGACTGAGCTCTGGAAACACCATATATTTT. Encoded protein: CASSSVGLSSGNTIYF.

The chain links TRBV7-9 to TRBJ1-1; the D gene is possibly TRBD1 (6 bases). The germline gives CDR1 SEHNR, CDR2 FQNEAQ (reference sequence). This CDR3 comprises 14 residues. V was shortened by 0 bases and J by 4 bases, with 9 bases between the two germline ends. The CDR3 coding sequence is TGTGCCAGCAGCTTAGCCAGGGGCGGCACTGAAGCTTTCTTT. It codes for CASSLARGGTEAFF.

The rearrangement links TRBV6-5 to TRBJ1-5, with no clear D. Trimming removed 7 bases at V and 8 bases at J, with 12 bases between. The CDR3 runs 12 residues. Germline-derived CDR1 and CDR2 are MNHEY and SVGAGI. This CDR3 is CASKGVQEPQHF. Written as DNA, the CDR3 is TGTGCCAGCAAGGGAGTACAAGAGCCCCAGCATTTT.

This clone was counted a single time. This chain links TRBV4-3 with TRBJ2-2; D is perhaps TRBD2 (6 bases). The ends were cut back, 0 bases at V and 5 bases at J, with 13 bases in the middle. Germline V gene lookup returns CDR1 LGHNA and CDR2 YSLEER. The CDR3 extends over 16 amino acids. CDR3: CASSQDLGGWTGELFF. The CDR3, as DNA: TGCGCCAGCAGCCAAGATCTGGGGGGTTGGACCGGGGAGCTGTTTTTT.

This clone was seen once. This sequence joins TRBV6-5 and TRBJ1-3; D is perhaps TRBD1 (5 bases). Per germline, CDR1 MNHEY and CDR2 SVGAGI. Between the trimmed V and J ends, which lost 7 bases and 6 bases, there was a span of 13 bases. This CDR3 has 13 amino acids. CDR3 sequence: CASTFFGANTIYF. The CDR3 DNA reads TGTGCCAGCACCTTTTTTGGGGCAAACACCATATATTTT.

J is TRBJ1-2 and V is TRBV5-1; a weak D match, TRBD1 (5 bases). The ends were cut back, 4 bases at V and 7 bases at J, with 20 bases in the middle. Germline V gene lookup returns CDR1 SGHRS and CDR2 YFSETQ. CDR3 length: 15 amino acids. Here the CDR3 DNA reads TGCGCCAGCAGCGGAGACAGCTCCTTCGGTGGTGGCTACACCTTC. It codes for CASSGDSSFGGGYTF.

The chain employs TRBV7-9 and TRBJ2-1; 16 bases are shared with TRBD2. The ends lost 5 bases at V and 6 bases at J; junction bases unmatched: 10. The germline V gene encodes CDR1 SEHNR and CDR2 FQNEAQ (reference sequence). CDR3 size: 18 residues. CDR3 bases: TGTGCCAGCAGCCCGGGACTAGCGGGAGGGTTTTTCGCCAATGAGCAGTTCTTC. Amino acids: CASSPGLAGGFFANEQFF.

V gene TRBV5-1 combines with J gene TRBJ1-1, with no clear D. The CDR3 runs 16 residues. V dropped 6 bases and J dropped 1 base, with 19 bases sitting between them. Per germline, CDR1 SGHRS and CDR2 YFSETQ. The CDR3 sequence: CASMTIGGRTNTEAFF. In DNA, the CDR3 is TGCGCCAGCATGACGATCGGAGGCAGGACGAACACTGAAGCTTTCTTT.

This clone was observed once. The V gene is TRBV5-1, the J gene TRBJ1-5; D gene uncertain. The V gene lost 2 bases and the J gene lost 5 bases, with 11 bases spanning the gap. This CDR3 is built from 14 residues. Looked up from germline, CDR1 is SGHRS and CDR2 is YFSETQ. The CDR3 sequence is CASSFGLGDQPQHF. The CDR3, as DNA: TGCGCCAGCAGCTTCGGGTTAGGAGATCAGCCCCAGCATTTT.

The CDR3 protein is CASSLELAGYEQYF. The DNA of the CDR3 is TGTGCCAGCAGCTTAGAACTAGCGGGTTACGAGCAGTACTTC. The chain employs TRBV13 and TRBJ2-7; 9 bases align to TRBD2. Germline CDR1 is PRHDT and CDR2 is FYEKMQ (reference sequence). V shed 1 base and J 4 bases; nucleotides not matched to a gene: 2. The CDR3 loop spans 14 amino acids. The complete variable domain, with remaining parts taken from reference TRBV13 and TRBJ2-7, reads AAGVIQSPRHLIKEKRETATLKCYPIPRHDTVYWYQQGPGQDPQFLISFYEKMQSDKGSIPDRFSAQQFSDYHSELNMSSLELGDSALYFCASSLELAGYEQYFGPGTRLTVT.

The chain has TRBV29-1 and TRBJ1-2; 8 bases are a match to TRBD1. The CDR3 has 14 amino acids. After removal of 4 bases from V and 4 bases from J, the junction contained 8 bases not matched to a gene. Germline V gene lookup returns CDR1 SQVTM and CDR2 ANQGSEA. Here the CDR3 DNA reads TGCAGCGTTGGGGGAAGGGACAGGACCTATGGCTACACCTTC. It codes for CSVGGRDRTYGYTF. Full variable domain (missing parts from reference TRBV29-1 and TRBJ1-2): SAVISQKPSRDICQRGTSLTIQCQVDSQVTMMFWYRQQPGQSLTLIATANQGSEATYESGFVIDKFPISRPNLTFSTLTVSNMSPEDSSIYLCSVGGRDRTYGYTFGSGTRLTVV.

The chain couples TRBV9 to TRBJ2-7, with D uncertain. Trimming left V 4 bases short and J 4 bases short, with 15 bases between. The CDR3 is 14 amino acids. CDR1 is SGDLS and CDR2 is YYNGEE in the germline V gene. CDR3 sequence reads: CASSTTPEAYEQYF. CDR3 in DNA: TGTGCCAGCAGCACCACCCCAGAGGCTTACGAGCAGTACTTC.

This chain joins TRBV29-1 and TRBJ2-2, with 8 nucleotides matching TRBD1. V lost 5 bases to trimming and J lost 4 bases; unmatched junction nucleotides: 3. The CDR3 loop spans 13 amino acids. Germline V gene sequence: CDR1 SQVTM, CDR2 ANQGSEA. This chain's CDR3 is CSVIRGLTGELFF. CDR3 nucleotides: TGCAGCGTTATCAGGGGGCTCACCGGGGAGCTGTTTTTT.

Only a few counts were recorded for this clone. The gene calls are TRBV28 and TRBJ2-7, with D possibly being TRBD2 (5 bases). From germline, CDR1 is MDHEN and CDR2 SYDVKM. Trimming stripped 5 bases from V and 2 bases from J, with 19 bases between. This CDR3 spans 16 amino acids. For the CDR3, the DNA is TGTGCCAGCAGTCTACCCCCACCAGCGGTGCCCTACGAGCAGTACTTC. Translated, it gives CASSLPPPAVPYEQYF.

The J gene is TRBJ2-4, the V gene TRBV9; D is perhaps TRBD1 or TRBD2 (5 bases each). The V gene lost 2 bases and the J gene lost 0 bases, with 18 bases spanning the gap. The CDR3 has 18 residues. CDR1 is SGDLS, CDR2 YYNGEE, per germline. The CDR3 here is CASSVAGTYNLAKNIQYF. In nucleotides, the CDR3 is TGTGCCAGCAGCGTCGCCGGGACCTACAACCTAGCCAAAAACATTCAGTACTTC.

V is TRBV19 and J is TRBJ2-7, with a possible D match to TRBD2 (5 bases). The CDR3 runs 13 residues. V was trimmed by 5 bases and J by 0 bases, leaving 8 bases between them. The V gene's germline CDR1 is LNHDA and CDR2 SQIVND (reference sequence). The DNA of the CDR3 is TGTGCCAGTAGTGAGGACTTCTCCTACGAGCAGTACTTC. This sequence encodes CASSEDFSYEQYF.

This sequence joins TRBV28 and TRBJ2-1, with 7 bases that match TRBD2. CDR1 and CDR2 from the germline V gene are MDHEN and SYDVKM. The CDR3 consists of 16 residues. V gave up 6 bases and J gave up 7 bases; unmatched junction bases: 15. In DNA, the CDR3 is TGTGCCAGCAGCGACGATCTAGCGGCCTGGGGGAATGAGCAGTTCTTC. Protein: CASSDDLAAWGNEQFF.

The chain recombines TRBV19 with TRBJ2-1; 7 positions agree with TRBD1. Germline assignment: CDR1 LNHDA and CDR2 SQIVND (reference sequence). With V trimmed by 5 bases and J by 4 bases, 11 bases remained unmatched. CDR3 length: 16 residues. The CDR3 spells CASSFPELTGYNEQFF. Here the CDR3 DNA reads TGTGCCAGTAGTTTCCCAGAACTGACAGGGTACAATGAGCAGTTCTTC. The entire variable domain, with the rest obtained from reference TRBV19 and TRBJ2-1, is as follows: DGGITQSPKYLFRKEGQNVTLSCEQNLNHDAMYWYRQDPGQGLRLIYYSQIVNDFQKGDIAEGYSVSREKKESFPLTVTSAQKNPTAFYLCASSFPELTGYNEQFFGPGTRLTVL.

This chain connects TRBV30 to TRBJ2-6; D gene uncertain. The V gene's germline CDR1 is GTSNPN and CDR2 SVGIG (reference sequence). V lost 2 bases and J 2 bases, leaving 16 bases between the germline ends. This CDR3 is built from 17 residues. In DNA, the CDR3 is TGTGCCTGGAGTTACCCACTCCACCCCGCTGGGGCCAACGTCCTGACTTTC. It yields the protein CAWSYPLHPAGANVLTF.

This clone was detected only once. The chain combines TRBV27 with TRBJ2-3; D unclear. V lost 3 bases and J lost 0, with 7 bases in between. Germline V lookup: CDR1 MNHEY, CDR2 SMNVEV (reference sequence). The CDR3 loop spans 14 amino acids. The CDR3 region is CASSFQTSTDTQYF. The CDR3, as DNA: TGTGCCAGCAGTTTTCAGACTAGCACAGATACGCAGTATTTT.

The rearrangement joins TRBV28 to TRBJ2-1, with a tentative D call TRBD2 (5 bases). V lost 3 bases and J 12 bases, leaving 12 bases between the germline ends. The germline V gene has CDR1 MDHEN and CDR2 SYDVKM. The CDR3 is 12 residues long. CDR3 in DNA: TGTGCCAGCAGTTTTCCCAACCGGGGGCAGTTCTTC. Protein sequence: CASSFPNRGQFF.

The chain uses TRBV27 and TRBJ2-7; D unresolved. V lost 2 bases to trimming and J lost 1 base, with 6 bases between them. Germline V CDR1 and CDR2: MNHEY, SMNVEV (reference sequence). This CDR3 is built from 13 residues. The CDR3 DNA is TGTGCCAGCAGTTTAGGACCTTCCTACGAGCAGTACTTC. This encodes CASSLGPSYEQYF.

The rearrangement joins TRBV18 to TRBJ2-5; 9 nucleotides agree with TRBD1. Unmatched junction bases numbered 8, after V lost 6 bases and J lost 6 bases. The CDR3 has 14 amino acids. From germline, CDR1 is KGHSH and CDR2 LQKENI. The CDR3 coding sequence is TGTGCCAGCTCTCCCGGGACAGGGAGGCAGACCCAGTACTTC. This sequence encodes CASSPGTGRQTQYF.

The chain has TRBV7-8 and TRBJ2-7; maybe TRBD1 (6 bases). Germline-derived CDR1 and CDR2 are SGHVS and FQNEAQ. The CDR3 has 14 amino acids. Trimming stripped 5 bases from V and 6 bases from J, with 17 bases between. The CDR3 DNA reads TGTGCCAGCAGCCTGATACACAGGGTTGGCGAGCAGTACTTC. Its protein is CASSLIHRVGEQYF. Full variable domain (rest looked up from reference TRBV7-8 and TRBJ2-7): GAGVSQSPRYKVAKRGQDVALRCDPISGHVSLFWYQQALGQGPEFLTYFQNEAQLDKSGLPSDRFFAERPEGSVSTLKIQRTQQEDSAVYLCASSLIHRVGEQYFGPGTRLTVT.